Each of the 6 T cell receptor beta chains below was sequenced from the same sample in a study of OX40 agonist ivuxolimab in advanced cancers. Libraries were prepared by immunoSEQ multiplex PCR; TCRdb keeps only in-frame clonotypes and omits some of them. The data contain more than 80,000 clones, 85% to 90% of them seen just once; the ten biggest clones take up approximately 2%. Specimen: CD4+ or CD8+ T cells sorted from blood, collected in a trial of the OX40 agonist ivuxolimab. All receptors derive from an adult with an advanced solid tumor such as melanoma, head and neck, liver or kidney cancer.

In this sample, this clone turned up once. The chain recombines TRBV6-1 with TRBJ1-3; tentative D call: TRBD1 (6 bases). Trimming cost V 3 bases and J 2 bases, with 11 bases left between them. This CDR3 has 15 residues. Per germline, CDR1 MNHNS and CDR2 SASEGT. DNA for the CDR3: TGTGCCAGCAGTGAGAGCCAGGGGCCTGGAAACACCATATATTTT. This gives the protein CASSESQGPGNTIYF.

J is TRBJ2-1 and V is TRBV5-4, with TRBD1 as a possible D gene (6 bases). This CDR3 has 14 amino acids. V was clipped by 3 bases and J by 7 bases, with 14 bases between them. The germline gives CDR1 SGHNT, CDR2 YYREEE (reference sequence). The chain's CDR3 is CASSSQGQSNEQFF. The DNA of the CDR3 is TGTGCCAGCAGCTCGCAAGGACAGTCGAATGAGCAGTTCTTC.

The rearrangement links TRBV19 to TRBJ1-4; 8 nucleotides agree with TRBD1. Germline CDR1 LNHDA, CDR2 SQIVND (reference sequence). V gave up 3 bases and J gave up 8 bases; unmatched junction bases: 8. The CDR3 has 15 residues. The CDR3 loop is CASSIYGQGNEKLFF. CDR3 nucleotides: TGTGCCAGTAGTATTTACGGACAGGGAAACGAAAAACTGTTTTTT.

The chain couples TRBV7-9 to TRBJ2-2; 9 bases are a match to TRBD1. V lost 1 base to trimming and J lost 4 bases; unmatched junction nucleotides: 10. Germline V lookup: CDR1 SEHNR, CDR2 FQNEAQ (reference sequence). The CDR3 is made up of 18 amino acids. CDR3 sequence (DNA): TGTGCCAGCAGCTTAGGGTCGGGACAGGGCCTTTTCACCGGGGAGCTGTTTTTT. This encodes CASSLGSGQGLFTGELFF.

The chain joins TRBV7-8 to TRBJ2-3; 8 bases agree with TRBD2. J gave up 1 base and V 5 bases, and 2 bases lay outside the gene matches. Germline V CDR1 and CDR2: SGHVS, FQNEAQ. CDR3 length: 14 amino acids. CDR3 in amino acids: CASSPTSGTDTQYF. CDR3 bases: TGTGCCAGCAGCCCGACTAGCGGCACAGATACGCAGTATTTT. Full variable domain (remainder filled in from reference TRBV7-8 and TRBJ2-3): GAGVSQSPRYKVAKRGQDVALRCDPISGHVSLFWYQQALGQGPEFLTYFQNEAQLDKSGLPSDRFFAERPEGSVSTLKIQRTQQEDSAVYLCASSPTSGTDTQYFGPGTRLTVL.

The chain has TRBV30 and TRBJ2-1; 9 nucleotides match TRBD1. The CDR3 runs 14 residues. CDR1 and CDR2 from the germline V gene are GTSNPN and SVGIG (reference sequence). The J segment lost 7 bases and the V segment lost 4 bases, leaving 8 bases of the junction unmatched. The CDR3 loop is CAWNLGQGRNEQFF. The CDR3 bases are TGTGCCTGGAATCTTGGACAGGGGAGGAATGAGCAGTTCTTC.